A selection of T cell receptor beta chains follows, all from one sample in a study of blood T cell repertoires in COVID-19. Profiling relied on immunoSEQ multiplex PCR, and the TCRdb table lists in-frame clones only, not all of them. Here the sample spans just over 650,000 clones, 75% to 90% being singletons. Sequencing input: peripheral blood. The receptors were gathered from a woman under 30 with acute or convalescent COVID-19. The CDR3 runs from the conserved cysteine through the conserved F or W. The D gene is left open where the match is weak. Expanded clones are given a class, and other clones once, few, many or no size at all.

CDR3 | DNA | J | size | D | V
CASSSSPHLRTGNYTF | TGTGCCAGCAGCTCTAGCCCCCACCTCAGGACAGGGAACTACACCTTC | TRBJ1-2 | . | TRBD1 | TRBV7-9
CASSLGGANQPQHF | TGTGCCAGCAGCCTGGGGGGGGCAAATCAGCCCCAGCATTTT | TRBJ1-5 | . | . | TRBV9
CASSHQGLAGLINYNEQFF | TGTGCCAGCAGCCACCAGGGACTAGCGGGGTTGATAAACTACAATGAGCAGTTCTTC | TRBJ2-1 | . | TRBD2 | TRBV7-8
CASTRGGRATDTQYF | TGTGCCAGCACCCGAGGGGGCAGGGCCACAGATACGCAGTATTTT | TRBJ2-3 | . | TRBD1 | TRBV6-5
CASSYSKPYEQYF | TGTGCCAGCAGTTACTCGAAGCCCTACGAGCAGTACTTC | TRBJ2-7 | few | . | TRBV6-2/TRBV6-3
CAWSSGLPTGELFF | TGTGCCTGGAGTAGTGGACTACCCACCGGGGAGCTGTTTTTT | TRBJ2-2 | . | . | TRBV30
CASSRADGETQYF | TGTGCCAGCAGCCGGGCCGATGGGGAGACCCAGTACTTC | TRBJ2-5 | . | . | TRBV14
CASSEVGEAFF | TGTGCCAGCAGCGAGGTTGGAGAAGCTTTCTTT | TRBJ1-1 | . | . | TRBV7-2
CASSGRGGNSPLHF | TGTGCCAGCAGCGGTCGGGGGGGAAATTCACCCCTCCACTTT | TRBJ1-6 | . | . | TRBV11-2
CASSTSRDRGENGYTF | TGTGCCAGCTCCACCTCCCGGGACAGGGGAGAAAATGGCTACACCTTC | TRBJ1-2 | . | TRBD1 | TRBV6-6
CSVGTVNTEAFF | TGCAGCGTTGGGACAGTGAACACTGAAGCTTTCTTT | TRBJ1-1 | . | . | TRBV29-1
CASGLNTNQPQHF | TGTGCTAGTGGTTTGAACACAAATCAGCCCCAGCATTTT | TRBJ1-5 | once | . | TRBV12-5
CASSQAQRQGESPLHF | TGTGCCAGCAGCCAGGCTCAAAGACAGGGAGAGTCACCCCTCCACTTT | TRBJ1-6 | . | TRBD1 | TRBV3-1/TRBV3-2
CASSVDLGGTGSRLGYGYTF | TGTGCCAGCAGCGTAGATCTAGGCGGGACAGGGAGTCGCCTAGGCTATGGCTACACCTTC | TRBJ1-2 | few | TRBD1 | TRBV9
CASSSETGPYSPLHF | TGTGCCAGTAGTTCCGAGACAGGGCCCTATTCACCCCTCCACTTT | TRBJ1-6 | . | TRBD1 | TRBV19
CASSLLGQGGTEAFF | TGTGCCAGCAGCTTACTCGGGCAGGGAGGCACTGAAGCTTTCTTT | TRBJ1-1 | . | . | TRBV7-9
CASSQPGQGAYNEQFF | TGCGCCAGCAGCCAACCGGGACAGGGAGCCTACAATGAGCAGTTCTTC | TRBJ2-1 | . | TRBD1 | TRBV4-1
CASSPTGGNSPLHF | TGTGCCAGCTCACCAACAGGGGGGAATTCACCCCTCCACTTT | TRBJ1-6 | . | TRBD1 | TRBV18
CASSVGADRLAYGYTF | TGTGCCAGCAGCGTAGGGGCCGACAGGCTTGCGTATGGCTACACCTTC | TRBJ1-2 | . | . | TRBV9
CASSFRAGEKLFF | TGTGCCAGCAGCTTCCGGGCGGGGGAAAAACTGTTTTTT | TRBJ1-4 | . | . | TRBV5-5
CASSAGDYNEQFF | TGTGCCAGTAGTGCGGGTGACTACAATGAGCAGTTCTTC | TRBJ2-1 | . | . | TRBV19
CASSSTDRVVTGELFF | TGTGCCAGCAGCTCGACAGACAGGGTGGTTACCGGGGAGCTGTTTTTT | TRBJ2-2 | . | TRBD1 | TRBV7-8
CATRGGGEQYF | TGCGCCACCCGGGGGGGAGGCGAGCAGTACTTC | TRBJ2-7 | once | TRBD2 | TRBV5-1
CASSLFPVIIPDRGLPEQYF | TGCGCCAGCAGCTTGTTCCCGGTGATCATCCCGGACAGGGGGCTCCCCGAGCAGTACTTC | TRBJ2-7 | . | TRBD1 | TRBV5-1
CASSWGRGAYEQYF | TGCGCCAGCAGCTGGGGGCGGGGGGCTTACGAGCAGTACTTC | TRBJ2-7 | once | TRBD2 | TRBV5-1
CASGSDRTTDTQYF | TGCGCCAGCGGATCGGACAGGACCACAGATACGCAGTATTTT | TRBJ2-3 | . | TRBD1 | TRBV5-1
CASSQDPQGPGNSNQPQHF | TGCGCCAGCAGCCAAGATCCACAGGGGCCCGGAAATAGCAATCAGCCCCAGCATTTT | TRBJ1-5 | few | TRBD1 | TRBV4-1
CASSLVGPSTGELFF | TGTGCCAGCAGCTTAGTTGGCCCCAGCACCGGGGAGCTGTTTTTT | TRBJ2-2 | . | . | TRBV11-2
CASTAGYGNTEAFF | TGTGCCAGCACGGCGGGGTACGGGAACACTGAAGCTTTCTTT | TRBJ1-1 | . | . | TRBV2
CASGLGQGTSNQPQHF | TGTGCTAGTGGTTTGGGACAGGGGACTAGCAATCAGCCCCAGCATTTT | TRBJ1-5 | few | TRBD1 | TRBV12-5
CSVEVDRGLGTEAFF | TGCAGCGTTGAAGTCGACAGGGGGCTGGGCACTGAAGCTTTCTTT | TRBJ1-1 | once | TRBD1 | TRBV29-1
CASSPPRGVETQYF | TGTGCCAGCTCACCCCCCAGGGGAGTGGAGACCCAGTACTTC | TRBJ2-5 | . | . | TRBV18
CASSFYASGFFIDGYTF | TGTGCCAGCAGCTTTTACGCATCAGGGTTCTTTATTGATGGCTACACCTTC | TRBJ1-2 | . | . | TRBV7-2
CASSGASGGLFKGSPLHF | TGTGCCAGCAGTGGTGCGTCAGGGGGCCTCTTCAAAGGATCACCCCTCCACTTT | TRBJ1-6 | . | TRBD1 | TRBV27
CASSQGGQPTGNTIYF | TGTGCCAGCAGCCAGGGGGGACAGCCAACTGGAAACACCATATATTTT | TRBJ1-3 | . | TRBD1 | TRBV3-1/TRBV3-2
CASSLASGGLPETQYF | TGCGCCAGCAGCTTGGCGTCCGGAGGACTGCCAGAGACCCAGTACTTC | TRBJ2-5 | . | . | TRBV5-1
CSASGIAGHEQYF | TGCAGTGCTAGTGGAATAGCGGGCCACGAGCAGTACTTC | TRBJ2-7 | once | TRBD2 | TRBV20-1
CASSLRQGNEKLFF | TGTGCCAGCAGCTTGAGGCAGGGGAATGAAAAACTGTTTTTT | TRBJ1-4 | . | . | TRBV7-2
CAWSVRVFNEKLFF | TGTGCCTGGAGTGTACGAGTGTTTAATGAAAAACTGTTTTTT | TRBJ1-4 | . | . | TRBV30
CASSQGIINYGYTF | TGTGCCAGCAGTCAGGGGATAATTAACTATGGCTACACCTTC | TRBJ1-2 | . | . | TRBV6-5
CASSPGDRLTGELFF | TGTGCCAGCAGCCCAGGGGATAGGCTCACCGGGGAGCTGTTTTTT | TRBJ2-2 | . | . | TRBV7-9
CATSRGHQGAYNQPQHF | TGTGCCACCAGCAGAGGTCACCAGGGGGCCTACAATCAGCCCCAGCATTTT | TRBJ1-5 | . | TRBD1 | TRBV15
CASSHRGGHGYTF | TGCGCCAGCAGCCACAGAGGAGGGCATGGCTACACCTTC | TRBJ1-2 | . | . | TRBV4-3
CAWSEFIDYGYTF | TGTGCCTGGAGTGAGTTCATAGACTATGGCTACACCTTC | TRBJ1-2 | . | . | TRBV30
CATKTATNEKLFF | TGTGCCACCAAGACTGCAACTAATGAAAAACTGTTTTTT | TRBJ1-4 | . | . | TRBV19
CASSEEGGGPFYEQYF | TGTGCCAGCAGTGAAGAGGGCGGGGGGCCCTTTTACGAGCAGTACTTC | TRBJ2-7 | . | TRBD2 | TRBV6-1
CASTTPVTGELFF | TGTGCCAGCACTACCCCGGTGACCGGGGAGCTGTTTTTT | TRBJ2-2 | . | . | TRBV6-5
CASSVHRGPEKLFF | TGTGCCAGCAGCGTTCACAGGGGGCCCGAAAAACTGTTTTTT | TRBJ1-4 | few | TRBD1 | TRBV7-9
CASSQNYDTEAFF | TGTGCCAGCAGCCAAAATTATGACACTGAAGCTTTCTTT | TRBJ1-1 | . | . | TRBV3-1/TRBV3-2
CASSLGGTWFSPGANVLTF | TGCGCCAGCAGCTTGGGAGGTACGTGGTTTTCCCCTGGGGCCAACGTCCTGACTTTC | TRBJ2-6 | . | . | TRBV5-1
CASSQEQVSYEQYF | TGCGCCAGCAGCCAAGAGCAGGTATCCTACGAGCAGTACTTC | TRBJ2-7 | once | . | TRBV4-1
CASSPGQGIPGNTIYF | TGTGCCAGTAGTCCCGGACAGGGTATTCCTGGAAACACCATATATTTT | TRBJ1-3 | . | TRBD1 | TRBV19
CASSLVRGNQPQHF | TGTGCCAGCAGCTTAGTACGGGGCAATCAGCCCCAGCATTTT | TRBJ1-5 | . | . | TRBV7-2
CASSYSGRGTEAFF | TGTGCCAGCAGTTACTCGGGCCGTGGGACTGAAGCTTTCTTT | TRBJ1-1 | . | . | TRBV6-5
CASSIAGTVYGYTF | TGTGCCAGTAGTATAGCCGGGACAGTCTATGGCTACACCTTC | TRBJ1-2 | . | TRBD1 | TRBV19
CASSYRVNPYGYTF | TGTGCCAGCAGTTATCGAGTGAATCCTTATGGCTACACCTTC | TRBJ1-2 | . | . | TRBV7-9
CASTDRKAEYSNQPQHF | TGTGCCAGCACGGACAGGAAAGCCGAATATAGCAATCAGCCCCAGCATTTT | TRBJ1-5 | . | TRBD1 | TRBV2
CASSQTDQGAVGNTIYF | TGTGCCAGCAGCCAGACCGATCAGGGGGCGGTGGGAAACACCATATATTTT | TRBJ1-3 | once | TRBD1 | TRBV7-9